The clone carrying this T cell receptor beta chain was seen ten or more times. What it binds is not known. The data are from a study of human T cells and chemical hapten exposure. Study results and limitations: Significantly more large CDR3 similarity clusters were formed by expanded TCRs than by controls. TCRs at high frequency, those above 1 in 1000, did not change with DPC sensitization. Alopecia affected the donors, so their immune response may differ from healthy people's.

TCRdb itself ran the RACE reads through MiXCR, one entry per CDR3 protein. In the table there are tens of thousands of distinct CDR3 sequences, around 3.2% of which are singletons. Germline CDR1 and CDR2: MNHEY and SVGAGI. This CDR3 has 17 residues. V was shortened by 5 bases and J by 0 bases, with 17 bases between the two germline ends. Stated time point: patch test 2, 6 weeks after DPC sensitization. The sample's treatment: therapeutic diphenylcyclopropenone sensitization with weekly scalp DPC. The V gene is TRBV6-5, the J gene TRBJ2-1; D might be TRBD2 (6 bases). This receptor was obtained from a man in his forties with alopecia areata. Some clones in this sample may be carry-over from other donors' samples. Sequencing used whole blood, obtained in connection with sensitization to the hapten diphenylcyclopropenone (DPC). CDR3 sequence (DNA): TGTGCCAGCAGTACATCCCTCGGGGGTTTCTCCTACAATGAGCAGTTCTTC. It encodes CASSTSLGGFSYNEQFF.